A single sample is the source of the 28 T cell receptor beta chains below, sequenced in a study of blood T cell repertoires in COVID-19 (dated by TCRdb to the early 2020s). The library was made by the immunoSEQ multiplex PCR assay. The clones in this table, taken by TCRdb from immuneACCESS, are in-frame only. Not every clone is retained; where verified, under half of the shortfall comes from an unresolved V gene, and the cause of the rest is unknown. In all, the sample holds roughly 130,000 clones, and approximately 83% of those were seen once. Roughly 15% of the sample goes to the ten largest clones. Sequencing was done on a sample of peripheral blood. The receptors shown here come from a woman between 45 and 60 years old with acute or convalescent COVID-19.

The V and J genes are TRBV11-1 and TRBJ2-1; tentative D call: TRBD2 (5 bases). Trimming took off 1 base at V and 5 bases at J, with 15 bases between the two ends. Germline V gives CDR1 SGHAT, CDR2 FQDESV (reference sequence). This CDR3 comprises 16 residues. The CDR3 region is CASSLVGSLGNNEQFF. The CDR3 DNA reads TGTGCCAGCAGCTTAGTAGGGAGTTTAGGGAACAATGAGCAGTTCTTC.

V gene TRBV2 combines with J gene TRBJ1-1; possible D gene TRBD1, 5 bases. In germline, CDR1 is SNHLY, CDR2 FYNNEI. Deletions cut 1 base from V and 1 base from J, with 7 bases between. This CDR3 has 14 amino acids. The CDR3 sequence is CASSEGRGNTEAFF. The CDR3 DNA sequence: TGTGCCAGCAGTGAAGGGAGGGGGAACACTGAAGCTTTCTTT.

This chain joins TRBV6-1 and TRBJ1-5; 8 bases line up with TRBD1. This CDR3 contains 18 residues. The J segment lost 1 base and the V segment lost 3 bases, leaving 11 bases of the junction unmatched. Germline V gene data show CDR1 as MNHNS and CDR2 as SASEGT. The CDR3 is CASSEGAGGPMSNQPQHF. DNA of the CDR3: TGTGCCAGCAGTGAGGGGGCAGGGGGCCCAATGAGCAATCAGCCCCAGCATTTT.

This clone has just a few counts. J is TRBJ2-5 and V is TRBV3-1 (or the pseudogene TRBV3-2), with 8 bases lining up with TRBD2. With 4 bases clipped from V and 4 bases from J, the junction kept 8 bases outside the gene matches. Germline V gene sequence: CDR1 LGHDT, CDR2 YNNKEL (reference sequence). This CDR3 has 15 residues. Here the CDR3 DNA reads TGTGCCAGCAGCCCGGGGGGGCCCCGGGGAGAGACCCAGTACTTC. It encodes CASSPGGPRGETQYF.

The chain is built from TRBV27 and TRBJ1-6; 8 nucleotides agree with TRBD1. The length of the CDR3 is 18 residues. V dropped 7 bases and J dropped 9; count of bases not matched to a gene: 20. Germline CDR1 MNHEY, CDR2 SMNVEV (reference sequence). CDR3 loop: CASTLEGGRGHGSSPLHF. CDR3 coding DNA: TGTGCCAGCACTTTGGAAGGGGGCAGGGGGCATGGGAGTTCACCCCTCCACTTT.

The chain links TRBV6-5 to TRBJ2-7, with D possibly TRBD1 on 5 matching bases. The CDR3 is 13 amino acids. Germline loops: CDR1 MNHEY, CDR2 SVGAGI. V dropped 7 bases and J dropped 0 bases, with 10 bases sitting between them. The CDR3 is CASTPGHSYEQYF. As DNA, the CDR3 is TGTGCCAGCACCCCTGGACACTCCTACGAGCAGTACTTC.

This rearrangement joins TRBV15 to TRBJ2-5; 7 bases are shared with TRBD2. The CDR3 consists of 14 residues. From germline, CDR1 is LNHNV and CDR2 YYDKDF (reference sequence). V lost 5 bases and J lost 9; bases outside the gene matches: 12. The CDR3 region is CATSLSGTNSPQYF. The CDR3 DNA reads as TGTGCCACCAGCTTATCCGGGACTAATTCCCCCCAGTACTTC.

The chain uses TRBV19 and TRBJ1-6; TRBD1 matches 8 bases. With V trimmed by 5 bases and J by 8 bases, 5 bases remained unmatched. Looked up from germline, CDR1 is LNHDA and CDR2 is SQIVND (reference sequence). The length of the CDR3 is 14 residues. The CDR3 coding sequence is TGTGCCAGTAGTCGGACAGGGATGGATTCACCCCTCCACTTT. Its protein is CASSRTGMDSPLHF.

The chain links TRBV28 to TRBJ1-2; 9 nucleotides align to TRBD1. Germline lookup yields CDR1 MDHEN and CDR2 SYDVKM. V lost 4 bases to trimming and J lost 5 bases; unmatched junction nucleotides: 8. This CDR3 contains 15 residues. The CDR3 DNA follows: TGTGCCAGCAGTTCTAGGGACAGGGAGGAATATGGCTACACCTTC. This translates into CASSSRDREEYGYTF.

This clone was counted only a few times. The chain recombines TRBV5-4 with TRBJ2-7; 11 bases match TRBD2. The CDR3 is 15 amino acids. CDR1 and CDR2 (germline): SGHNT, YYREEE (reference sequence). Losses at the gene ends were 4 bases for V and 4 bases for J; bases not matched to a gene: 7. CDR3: CASSMDLAGGYEQYF. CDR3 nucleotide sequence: TGTGCCAGCAGCATGGACCTAGCGGGGGGTTACGAGCAGTACTTC. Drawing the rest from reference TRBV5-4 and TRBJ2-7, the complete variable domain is ETGVTQSPTHLIKTRGQQVTLRCSSQSGHNTVSWYQQALGQGPQFIFQYYREEENGRGNFPPRFSGLQFPNYSSELNVNALELDDSALYLCASSMDLAGGYEQYFGPGTRLTVT.

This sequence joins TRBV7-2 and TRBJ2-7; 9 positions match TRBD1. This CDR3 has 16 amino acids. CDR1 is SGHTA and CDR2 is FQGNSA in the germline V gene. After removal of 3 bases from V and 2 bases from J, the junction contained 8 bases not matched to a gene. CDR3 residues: CASSFTGGLQTYEQYF. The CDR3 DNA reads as TGTGCCAGCAGCTTCACAGGGGGCCTACAAACCTACGAGCAGTACTTC. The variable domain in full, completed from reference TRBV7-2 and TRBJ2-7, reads GAGVSQSPSNKVTEKGKDVELRCDPISGHTALYWYRQSLGQGLEFLIYFQGNSAPDKSGLPSDRFSAERTGGSVSTLTIQRTQQEDSAVYLCASSFTGGLQTYEQYFGPGTRLTVT.

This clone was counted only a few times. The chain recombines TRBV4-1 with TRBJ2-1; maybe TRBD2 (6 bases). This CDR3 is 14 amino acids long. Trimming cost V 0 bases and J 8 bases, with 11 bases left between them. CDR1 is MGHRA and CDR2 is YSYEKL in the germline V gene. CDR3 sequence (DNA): TGCGCCAGCAGCCAAGAAGGAGGGGAGTATGAGCAGTTCTTC. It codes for CASSQEGGEYEQFF.

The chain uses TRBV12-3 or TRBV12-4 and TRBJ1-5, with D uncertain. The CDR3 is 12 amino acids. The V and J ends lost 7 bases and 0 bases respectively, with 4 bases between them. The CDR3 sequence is CASTVSNQPQHF. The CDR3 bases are TGTGCCAGCACTGTTAGCAATCAGCCCCAGCATTTT.

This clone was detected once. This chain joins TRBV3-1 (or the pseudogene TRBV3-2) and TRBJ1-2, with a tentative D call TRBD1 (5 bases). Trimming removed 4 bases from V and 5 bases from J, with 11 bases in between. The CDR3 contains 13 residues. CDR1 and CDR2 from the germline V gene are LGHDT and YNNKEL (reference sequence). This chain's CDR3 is CASSPRRDYGYTF. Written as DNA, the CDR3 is TGTGCCAGCAGCCCTCGCAGGGATTATGGCTACACCTTC.

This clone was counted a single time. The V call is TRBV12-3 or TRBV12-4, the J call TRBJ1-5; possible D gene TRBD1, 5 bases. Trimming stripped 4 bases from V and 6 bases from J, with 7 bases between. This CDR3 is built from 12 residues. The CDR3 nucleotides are TGTGCCAGCAGTTCAGGGCCTCAGCCCCAGCATTTT. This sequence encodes CASSSGPQPQHF.

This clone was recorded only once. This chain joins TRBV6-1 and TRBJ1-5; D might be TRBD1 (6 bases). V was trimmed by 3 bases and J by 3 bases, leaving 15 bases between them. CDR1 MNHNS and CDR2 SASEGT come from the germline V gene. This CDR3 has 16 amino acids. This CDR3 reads CASSEPAGANNQPQHF. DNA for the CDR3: TGTGCCAGCAGTGAGCCAGCAGGGGCCAACAATCAGCCCCAGCATTTT.

CDR3 bases: TGCGCCAGCAGCTTGGTTGACACTTCCTACGAGCAGTACTTC. As protein: CASSLVDTSYEQYF. J is TRBJ2-7 and V is TRBV5-1; D unresolved. V was pared by 0 bases and J by 1 base, with 8 bases between. CDR1 and CDR2 from the germline V gene are SGHRS and YFSETQ. The CDR3 has 14 amino acids.

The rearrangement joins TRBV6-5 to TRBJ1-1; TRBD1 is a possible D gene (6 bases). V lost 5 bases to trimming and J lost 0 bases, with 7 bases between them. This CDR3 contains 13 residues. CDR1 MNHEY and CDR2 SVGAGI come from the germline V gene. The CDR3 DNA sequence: TGTGCCAGCAGTCGGACAGTGAACACTGAAGCTTTCTTT. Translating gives CASSRTVNTEAFF.

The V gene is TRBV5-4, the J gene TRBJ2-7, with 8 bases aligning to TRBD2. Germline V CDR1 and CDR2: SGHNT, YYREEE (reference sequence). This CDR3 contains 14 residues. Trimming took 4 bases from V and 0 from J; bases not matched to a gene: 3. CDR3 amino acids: CASSGGTSSYEQYF. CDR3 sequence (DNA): TGTGCCAGCAGCGGCGGGACTAGCTCCTACGAGCAGTACTTC. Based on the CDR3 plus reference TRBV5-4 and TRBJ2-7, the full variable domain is ETGVTQSPTHLIKTRGQQVTLRCSSQSGHNTVSWYQQALGQGPQFIFQYYREEENGRGNFPPRFSGLQFPNYSSELNVNALELDDSALYLCASSGGTSSYEQYFGPGTRLTVT.

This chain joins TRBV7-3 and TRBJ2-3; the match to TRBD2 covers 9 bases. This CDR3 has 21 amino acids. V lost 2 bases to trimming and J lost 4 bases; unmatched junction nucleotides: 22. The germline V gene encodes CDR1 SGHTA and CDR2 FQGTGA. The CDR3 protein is CASSLFPGLAIGSESADTQYF. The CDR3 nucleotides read TGTGCCAGCAGCTTATTCCCGGGACTAGCTATTGGGTCGGAATCTGCAGATACGCAGTATTTT.

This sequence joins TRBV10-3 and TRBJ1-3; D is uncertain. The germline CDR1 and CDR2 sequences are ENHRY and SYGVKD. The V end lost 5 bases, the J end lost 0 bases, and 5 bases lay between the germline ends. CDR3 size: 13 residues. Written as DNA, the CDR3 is TGTGCCATCAGTCCGAGCTCTGGAAACACCATATATTTT. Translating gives CAISPSSGNTIYF.

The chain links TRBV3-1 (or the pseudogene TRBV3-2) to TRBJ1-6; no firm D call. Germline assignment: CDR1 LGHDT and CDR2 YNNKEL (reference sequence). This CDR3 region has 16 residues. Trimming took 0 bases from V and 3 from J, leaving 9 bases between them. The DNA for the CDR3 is TGTGCCAGCAGCCAAGACGGAACAGTCTATAATTCACCCCTCCACTTT. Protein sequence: CASSQDGTVYNSPLHF.

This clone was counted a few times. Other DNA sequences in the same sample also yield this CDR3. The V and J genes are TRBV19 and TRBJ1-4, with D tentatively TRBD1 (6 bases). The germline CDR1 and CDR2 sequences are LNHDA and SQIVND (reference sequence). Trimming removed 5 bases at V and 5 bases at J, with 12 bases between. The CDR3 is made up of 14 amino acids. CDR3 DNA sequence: TGTGCCAGTAGTTTGCAGGGGACGAATGAAAAACTGTTTTTT. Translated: CASSLQGTNEKLFF.

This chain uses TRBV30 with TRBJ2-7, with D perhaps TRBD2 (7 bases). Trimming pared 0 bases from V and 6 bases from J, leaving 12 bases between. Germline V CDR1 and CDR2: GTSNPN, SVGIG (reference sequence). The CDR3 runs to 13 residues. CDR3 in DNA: TGTGCCTGGAGTGTACGAGGGGGGGGCGAGCAGTACTTC. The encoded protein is CAWSVRGGGEQYF.

For the CDR3, the DNA is TGTGCCAGCAGCGGCCAGTCTAAGAACGACAGGACCCAGTACTTC. This sequence encodes CASSGQSKNDRTQYF. The gene calls are TRBV5-4 and TRBJ2-5; D is possibly TRBD1 (5 bases). The germline CDR1 and CDR2 sequences are SGHNT and YYREEE (reference sequence). The CDR3 has 15 residues. V lost 4 bases, J lost 7 bases, and 20 bases lay in between.

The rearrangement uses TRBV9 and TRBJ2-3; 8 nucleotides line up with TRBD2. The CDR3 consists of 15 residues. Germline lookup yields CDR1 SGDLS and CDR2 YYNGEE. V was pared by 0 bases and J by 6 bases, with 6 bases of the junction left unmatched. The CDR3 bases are TGTGCCAGCAGCGTAGCGGGGACTAGTTACGATACGCAGTATTTT. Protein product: CASSVAGTSYDTQYF.

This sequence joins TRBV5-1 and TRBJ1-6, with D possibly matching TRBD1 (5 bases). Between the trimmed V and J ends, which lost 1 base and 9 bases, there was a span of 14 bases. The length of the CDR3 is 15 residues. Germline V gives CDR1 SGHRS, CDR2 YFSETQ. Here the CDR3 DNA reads TGCGCCAGCAGCTTGCAGGAAGGGGAAAGTTCACCCCTCCACTTT. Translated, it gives CASSLQEGESSPLHF.

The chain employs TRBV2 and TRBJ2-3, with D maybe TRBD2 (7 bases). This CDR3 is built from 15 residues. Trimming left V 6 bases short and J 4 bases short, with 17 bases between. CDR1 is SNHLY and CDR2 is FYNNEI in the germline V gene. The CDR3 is CASRVWGGSPDTQYF. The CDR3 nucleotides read TGTGCCAGCAGAGTATGGGGGGGCAGTCCAGATACGCAGTATTTT.